This is a list of T cell receptor beta chains from one sample in a study of T cell responses to AZD1222 COVID-19 vaccine. Sequencing used immunoSEQ multiplex PCR; TCRdb keeps in-frame clones, though not all of them. Seen here are about 170,000 clones, 85% to 90% observed once, and the top ten hold roughly 6.9%. This material consisted of peripheral blood, taken on day 0 of AZD1222 vaccination. The receptors derive from an adult in good health. CDR3s include the opening cysteine and the closing phenylalanine or tryptophan. D genes are given only for firm matches. The size entry is marked missing in some rows and otherwise reads once, few, many or a size class.

d_call,clone_size,j_call,v_call,cdr3_nt,cdr3_aa
TRBD1,-,TRBJ2-2,TRBV4-1,TGCGCCAGCAGCCAAGGGTCACAGGGGGCGAAAAGATCCGGGGAGCTGTTTTTT,CASSQGSQGAKRSGELFF
-,-,TRBJ2-7,TRBV28,TGTGCCAGCAGTTTGGGGGCGGGTTCGACTAATTACGAGCAGTACTTC,CASSLGAGSTNYEQYF
TRBD1,-,TRBJ1-2,TRBV6-5,TGTGCCAGCCACAGGGGTCCGGTCTATGGCTACACCTTC,CASHRGPVYGYTF
-,-,TRBJ1-2,TRBV14,TGTGCCAGCAGCCAAGCTCATAAAGATGGCTACACCTTC,CASSQAHKDGYTF
-,once,TRBJ2-5,TRBV7-2,TGTGCCAGCAGCTTAGTTGGGGGGGCCTACGAGACCCAGTACTTC,CASSLVGGAYETQYF
TRBD1,-,TRBJ1-6,TRBV27,TGTGCCAGCAGTTTATCGCCGAACAGGGGCTCACCCCTCCACTTT,CASSLSPNRGSPLHF
TRBD2,-,TRBJ2-2,TRBV27,TGTGCCAGCAGTTTAGTGGGGACTAGGCGAACCGGGGAGCTGTTTTTT,CASSLVGTRRTGELFF
-,-,TRBJ1-1,TRBV11-1,TGTGCCAGCAGCTTCGGGGGGCTGAGCACTGAAGCTTTCTTT,CASSFGGLSTEAFF
-,once,TRBJ1-1,TRBV11-1,TGTGCCAGCAGCTGGGAGGGCACTGAAGCTTTCTTT,CASSWEGTEAFF
-,-,TRBJ2-5,TRBV7-3,TGTGCCAGCAGCTTAAGAGGACGGGGACAAGAGACCCAGTACTTC,CASSLRGRGQETQYF
TRBD1,-,TRBJ2-2,TRBV30,TGTGCCTGGAGTGTACAGGGGGCCGGGGAGCTGTTTTTT,CAWSVQGAGELFF
-,-,TRBJ1-5,TRBV19,TGTGCCAGTAGTATTGGTGGGGGCTTCTTGGGTCAGCCCCAGCATTTT,CASSIGGGFLGQPQHF
-,-,TRBJ2-6,TRBV18,TGTGCCAGCTCACCAGAAGTACTCTCTGGGGCCAACGTCCTGACTTTC,CASSPEVLSGANVLTF
-,-,TRBJ1-1,TRBV5-6,TGTGCCAGCGGGACGAATGAAGCTTTCTTT,CASGTNEAFF
TRBD1,-,TRBJ2-1,TRBV11-3,TGTGCCAGCAGTCACAGGGGGATCAACAATGAGCAGTTCTTC,CASSHRGINNEQFF
-,-,TRBJ1-2,TRBV4-3,TGCGCCAGCAGCCAAGTCTCAAAGGCAGACCCGGACTTCGGCTATGGCTACACCTTC,CASSQVSKADPDFGYGYTF
-,-,TRBJ1-5,TRBV28,TGTGCCAGCAGTTCACCCTCTGGGGGTTATCAGCCCCAGCATTTT,CASSSPSGGYQPQHF
-,-,TRBJ1-5,TRBV19,TGTGCCAGTAGGCTCCCTGGGGGCCCCCAGCATTTT,CASRLPGGPQHF
TRBD1,once,TRBJ1-5,TRBV6-2/TRBV6-3,TGTGCCAGCAGTTACCGGTTAACCGGGACAGTAGATCAGCCCCAGCATTTT,CASSYRLTGTVDQPQHF
TRBD1,-,TRBJ2-2,TRBV11-3,TGTGCCAGCAGCCGGAGGACAGGGAAGACCGGGGAGCTGTTTTTT,CASSRRTGKTGELFF
-,-,TRBJ1-4,TRBV6-5,TGTGCCAGCAGCGTAAGGGTACGGGAAAAACTGTTTTTT,CASSVRVREKLFF
TRBD1,-,TRBJ1-2,TRBV3-1/TRBV3-2,TGTGCCAGCAGCCAAGCCGGGACAGGGGACGGCTACACCTTC,CASSQAGTGDGYTF
TRBD1,few,TRBJ1-1,TRBV6-5,TGTGCCAGCAGTTCCTGGGACAGGGTGAACACTGAAGCTTTCTTT,CASSSWDRVNTEAFF
-,-,TRBJ2-7,TRBV12-3/TRBV12-4,TGTGCCAGCAGTTTAAATCTCGGGTATGGGCAGTACTTC,CASSLNLGYGQYF
TRBD1,-,TRBJ1-1,TRBV5-6,TGTGCCAGCAGCTTTTACAGGGGTCGCACTGAAGCTTTCTTT,CASSFYRGRTEAFF
-,once,TRBJ1-6,TRBV27,TGTGCCAGCAGTTTATATCCGGGTGGTAATTCACCCCTCCACTTT,CASSLYPGGNSPLHF
TRBD1,-,TRBJ1-5,TRBV6-1,TGTGCCAGCAGTGAATATCCGACAGCCGGACAGGGGGGATATAGCAATCAGCCCCAGCATTTT,CASSEYPTAGQGGYSNQPQHF
-,many,TRBJ1-2,TRBV2,TGTGCCAGCAGTTGGGAAGGCAAGAACTATGGCTACACCTTC,CASSWEGKNYGYTF
TRBD1,-,TRBJ2-1,TRBV6-5,TGTGCCAGCAGGACAGGGATTTACAATGAGCAGTTCTTC,CASRTGIYNEQFF
TRBD1,-,TRBJ1-4,TRBV18,TGTGCCAGCTCACCAAGTCTCTCGACAGGGGGTGAAAAACTGTTTTTT,CASSPSLSTGGEKLFF
-,-,TRBJ1-6,TRBV10-1,TGCGCCAGCAGTGAGGGAGGAAAAAATTCACCCCTCCACTTT,CASSEGGKNSPLHF
-,-,TRBJ2-1,TRBV7-3,TGTGCCAGCAGCCCGGGAGGACAGGGAAATGAGCAGTTCTTC,CASSPGGQGNEQFF
TRBD1,-,TRBJ2-2,TRBV5-6,TGTGCCAGCAGCTTCCGGGACAGGGCCACCGGGGAGCTGTTTTTT,CASSFRDRATGELFF
-,-,TRBJ1-5,TRBV10-3,TGTGCCATCAGTGAGGGGGTGGGCAATCAGCCCCAGCATTTT,CAISEGVGNQPQHF
-,-,TRBJ1-1,TRBV29-1,TGCAGCGTTGAAAGGGACAACACTGAAGCTTTCTTT,CSVERDNTEAFF
-,-,TRBJ2-2,TRBV5-1,TGCGCCAGCACCCCGAAGGTCGAGAACACCGGGGAGCTGTTTTTT,CASTPKVENTGELFF
TRBD1,-,TRBJ2-1,TRBV15,TGTGCCACCAGCAGAGAGGACAGGGCCTACAATGAGCAGTTCTTC,CATSREDRAYNEQFF
TRBD1,-,TRBJ1-1,TRBV3-1/TRBV3-2,TGTGCCAGCAGCCACAGGGGGGACACTGAAGCTTTCTTT,CASSHRGDTEAFF
TRBD1,-,TRBJ1-4,TRBV9,TGTGCCAGCAGCGCCCGGGACAGAAATAATGAAAAACTGTTTTTT,CASSARDRNNEKLFF
-,-,TRBJ2-3,TRBV4-1,TGCGCCAGCAGCCAAGATGGGGAAGATACGCAGTATTTT,CASSQDGEDTQYF
-,-,TRBJ2-3,TRBV6-2/TRBV6-3,TGTGCCAGCAGTTACTCTGGGTCAGATACGCAGTATTTT,CASSYSGSDTQYF
-,-,TRBJ2-7,TRBV4-3,TGCGCCAGCAGCCAAGGCCCAGCATCCTACGAGCAGTACTTC,CASSQGPASYEQYF
TRBD1,-,TRBJ1-2,TRBV19,TGTGCCAGTAGTGAGGGGGCCAATGGCTACACCTTC,CASSEGANGYTF
TRBD2,-,TRBJ2-1,TRBV6-2/TRBV6-3,TGTGCCAGCAGTTCTGGCGGGGGTGTGGTTTATGAGCAGTTCTTC,CASSSGGGVVYEQFF
-,-,TRBJ1-3,TRBV20-1,TGCAGTGCTAGTCCCCGGAGATCTGGAAACACCATATATTTT,CSASPRRSGNTIYF
-,few,TRBJ2-3,TRBV6-4,TGTGCCAGCAGTGACGGGACTAGCACAGATACGCAGTATTTT,CASSDGTSTDTQYF
-,-,TRBJ1-2,TRBV28,TGTGCCAGCAGTTTACCCGTCAGAGCATATGGCTACACCTTC,CASSLPVRAYGYTF
-,-,TRBJ2-1,TRBV5-8,TGTGCCAGCAGCTTTTCGAATGAGCAGTTCTTC,CASSFSNEQFF
-,-,TRBJ1-2,TRBV29-1,TGCAGCGTTTCTCTCGGCGGGACTAACTATGGCTACACCTTC,CSVSLGGTNYGYTF
-,-,TRBJ1-6,TRBV29-1,TGCAGCGTGGCGGGGGGAAACAGAAATCATAGTTATAATTCACCCCTCCACTTT,CSVAGGNRNHSYNSPLHF
-,once,TRBJ2-6,TRBV7-8,TGTGCCAGCAGCTGGGACCTTGGGGCCAACGTCCTGACTTTC,CASSWDLGANVLTF
-,-,TRBJ2-5,TRBV11-2,TGTGCCAGCAGCTTAGCTACAGGGATGAGACAGACCCAGTACTTC,CASSLATGMRQTQYF
-,-,TRBJ2-1,TRBV27,TGTGCCAGCAGTTCGGGGGACAGCTACAATGAGCAGTTCTTC,CASSSGDSYNEQFF
-,-,TRBJ1-3,TRBV6-5,TGTGCCAGCAGTTACGGGGACACCATATATTTT,CASSYGDTIYF
TRBD1,once,TRBJ1-5,TRBV10-3,TGTGCCATCAGTCGGACAGGGGGGGAACAGCCCCAGCATTTT,CAISRTGGEQPQHF
-,few,TRBJ2-7,TRBV7-9,TGTGCCAGCAGCTTAGTTTACACCGGGACGTACTACGAGCAGTACTTC,CASSLVYTGTYYEQYF
TRBD1,-,TRBJ2-1,TRBV23-1,TGCGCCAGCAGACAGACAGGGTGCTACAATGAGCAGTTCTTC,CASRQTGCYNEQFF
-,-,TRBJ2-2,TRBV30,TGTGCCTGGGCCCGAGTCTTGGGACAAGCGAACACCGGGGAGCTGTTTTTT,CAWARVLGQANTGELFF
TRBD2,-,TRBJ2-1,TRBV15,TGTGCCACCAGCAGAGGACTAGCGGGGGGTAATGAGCAGTTCTTC,CATSRGLAGGNEQFF
-,-,TRBJ2-1,TRBV2,TGTGCCAGCAGTGAAAAGCGGCCACCCCTTCAGTTCTTC,CASSEKRPPLQFF